The present entry profiles one T cell receptor beta chain with its context. Generated by immunoSEQ multiplex PCR, the TCRdb table keeps only in-frame clones and is missing some. The sample consists of approximately 91,000 clones, approximately 90% of them appearing once. This specimen comes from a study of OX40 agonist ivuxolimab in advanced cancers. Germline loops: CDR1 SGHNT, CDR2 YENEEA. Losses at the gene ends were 5 bases for V and 3 bases for J; bases not matched to a gene: 7. CDR3 size: 17 residues. Source: CD4+ or CD8+ T cells sorted from blood, taken in a trial of the OX40 agonist ivuxolimab. The V gene is TRBV11-3, the J gene TRBJ2-6; TRBD1 matches 10 bases. This TCR came from an adult with an advanced solid tumor such as melanoma, head and neck, liver or kidney cancer. This chain's CDR3 is CASSPRQGACGANVLTF. The CDR3 DNA follows: TGTGCCAGCAGCCCTCGACAGGGGGCGTGTGGGGCCAACGTCCTGACTTTC. The full variable domain, its missing parts supplied by reference TRBV11-3 and TRBJ2-6, is EAGVVQSPRYKIIEKKQPVAFWCNPISGHNTLYWYLQNLGQGPELLIRYENEEAVDDSQLPKDRFSAERLKGVDSTLKIQPAELGDSAVYLCASSPRQGACGANVLTFGAGSRLTVL.